Sequencing of this T cell receptor (beta chain) was carried out in a study of T cells expressing NK-cell markers. Study-wide results and limits: Dominant NKG2C+ clonotypes made up roughly 1.0-7.0% of CD8+ T cells in 5 or 6 donors.

On this clonotype itself: The antigen is undetermined.

TCRdb reprocessed the 5' RACE reads and stores each CDR3 protein as one record, lacking DNA. This listing includes about 450,000 distinct CDR3 sequences. The TCR originated in a woman between 18 and 70 years old in good health. Sequences were obtained from blood T cells: a sorted CD56 or NKG2C T cell subset, CD4+ or CD8+ T cells, or bulk PBMC T cells (not recorded which).

The CDR3 loop is CASGPTGVNTEAFF. The chain couples TRBV7-8 to TRBJ1-1; as DNA is missing, the TRBD1 call by TCRdb cannot be tested. The germline V gene has CDR1 SGHVS and CDR2 FQNEAQ. The CDR3 is 14 residues long.